Presented here are 30 T cell receptor beta chains from one specimen sequenced in a study of shared clonotypes between healthy human individuals. TCRdb's table, derived via immunoSEQ multiplex PCR, lists solely in-frame clones and lacks some. The repertoire includes more than 2 million clones, almost 96% of them detected once, and roughly 0.13% sits in the top ten. Source material: naive CD4+ T cells sorted from blood. Indicated subset: CD45RA+ positively selected. These receptors all come from a man between 18 and 29 years old in good health.

V is TRBV2 and J is TRBJ2-1; the match to TRBD1 covers 7 bases. The CDR3 is 18 amino acids. V trimming: 0 bases; J trimming: 6 bases; junction bases outside the gene matches: 14. The germline gives CDR1 SNHLY, CDR2 FYNNEI. CDR3 loop: CASSEARQGKDLRNEQFF. CDR3 in DNA: TGTGCCAGCAGTGAAGCTCGACAGGGAAAGGACTTACGCAATGAGCAGTTCTTC.

V usage is TRBV27 and J usage is TRBJ2-7; 12 bases match TRBD2. Germline assignment: CDR1 MNHEY and CDR2 SMNVEV (reference sequence). This CDR3 contains 15 residues. With 4 bases clipped from V and 3 bases from J, the junction kept 4 bases outside the gene matches. This CDR3 reads CASSSGLAGNYEQYF. In DNA form, the CDR3 reads TGTGCCAGCAGTTCGGGACTAGCGGGTAACTACGAGCAGTACTTC.

Comments on this clone: The same CDR3 also results from other DNA sequences found in this sample. This chain joins TRBV30 and TRBJ2-3; D gene ambiguous. The CDR3 runs to 12 residues. V lost 0 bases and J lost 3, with 4 bases in between. Germline V lookup: CDR1 GTSNPN, CDR2 SVGIG (reference sequence). CDR3 sequence: CAWSVLTDTQYF. The CDR3 DNA is TGTGCCTGGAGTGTTCTGACAGATACGCAGTATTTT.

As for this clone: Other DNA sequences in the same sample also yield this CDR3. This sequence joins TRBV7-2 and TRBJ1-1, with a tentative D call TRBD1 (6 bases). Trimming cost V 3 bases and J 0 bases, with 11 bases left between them. The germline CDR1 and CDR2 sequences are SGHTA and FQGNSA. The CDR3 extends over 15 amino acids. The CDR3 nucleotides read TGTGCCAGCAGCTTGGGTCAGGGGCTGAACACTGAAGCTTTCTTT. Protein product: CASSLGQGLNTEAFF.

The chain joins TRBV19 to TRBJ2-1; 9 bases map to TRBD1. This CDR3 has 17 amino acids. Germline loops: CDR1 LNHDA, CDR2 SQIVND (reference sequence). Trimming at V came to 3 bases and at J to 2 bases, leaving 8 bases not matched to a gene. CDR3 loop: CASSIGTGFGTYNEQFF. The DNA of the CDR3 is TGTGCCAGTAGTATCGGGACAGGGTTCGGGACCTACAATGAGCAGTTCTTC.

The chain carries TRBV5-1 and TRBJ2-5, with D possibly being TRBD1 (5 bases). Germline values: CDR1 SGHRS, CDR2 YFSETQ. The CDR3 totals 14 residues. V lost 2 bases and J lost 1, with 9 bases in between. This CDR3 is CASSFDRIQETQYF. CDR3 DNA sequence: TGCGCCAGCAGCTTCGACAGAATCCAAGAGACCCAGTACTTC. Full variable domain (outside the CDR3, taken from reference TRBV5-1 and TRBJ2-5): KAGVTQTPRYLIKTRGQQVTLSCSPISGHRSVSWYQQTPGQGLQFLFEYFSETQRNKGNFPGRFSGRQFSNSRSEMNVSTLELGDSALYLCASSFDRIQETQYFGPGTRLLVL.

The V gene is TRBV6-6, the J gene TRBJ2-7, with D maybe TRBD1 (6 bases). Germline-derived CDR1 and CDR2 are MNHNY and SVGAGI (reference sequence). V was pared by 7 bases and J by 1 base, with 14 bases between. This CDR3 has 14 residues. CDR3 sequence: CASKGETTSYEQYF. CDR3 coding DNA: TGTGCCAGCAAGGGGGAGACCACTTCCTACGAGCAGTACTTC.

The chain recombines TRBV19 with TRBJ2-7; 9 positions match TRBD1. The junction had 7 bases not matched to a gene; V was cut back by 0 bases and J by 4 bases. The CDR3 extends over 16 amino acids. Germline CDR1 and CDR2: LNHDA and SQIVND (reference sequence). Here the CDR3 DNA reads TGTGCCAGTAGTATAGATTCTAACAGGGGGCGATACGAGCAGTACTTC. It encodes CASSIDSNRGRYEQYF.

This sequence joins TRBV27 and TRBJ2-1; 10 positions agree with TRBD2. Per germline, CDR1 MNHEY and CDR2 SMNVEV (reference sequence). The length of the CDR3 is 16 residues. The junction had 8 bases not matched to a gene; V was cut back by 5 bases and J by 4 bases. The CDR3 spells CASSPPSGRGYNEQFF. The CDR3 coding sequence is TGTGCCAGCAGTCCCCCTAGCGGGAGAGGTTACAATGAGCAGTTCTTC.

V is TRBV5-1 and J is TRBJ1-2; 7 bases fit TRBD1. The length of the CDR3 is 14 residues. V was pared by 4 bases and J by 2 bases, with 5 bases of the junction left unmatched. Looked up from germline, CDR1 is SGHRS and CDR2 is YFSETQ. The CDR3 loop reads CASSAPGQNYGYTF. The CDR3 nucleotides are TGCGCCAGCAGCGCCCCGGGACAGAACTATGGCTACACCTTC.

V is TRBV5-5 and J is TRBJ2-7, with D perhaps TRBD1 (5 bases). The germline V gene has CDR1 SGHKS and CDR2 YYEKEE (reference sequence). The CDR3 totals 12 residues. The V gene lost 4 bases and the J gene lost 12 bases, with 17 bases spanning the gap. CDR3 in DNA: TGTGCCAGCAGCGGTGAGGTGGGGCGCGGGTACTTC. Translation gives CASSGEVGRGYF.

The chain recombines TRBV18 with TRBJ2-1; D is perhaps TRBD2 (6 bases). In germline, CDR1 is KGHSH, CDR2 LQKENI. V was shortened by 6 bases and J by 15 bases, with 21 bases between the two germline ends. The CDR3 is 13 amino acids. The CDR3 here is CASSPAGAAGGFF. The CDR3 nucleotides read TGTGCCAGCTCCCCGGCCGGAGCAGCCGGGGGGTTCTTC. The variable domain in full, completed from reference TRBV18 and TRBJ2-1, reads NAGVMQNPRHLVRRRGQEARLRCSPMKGHSHVYWYRQLPEEGLKFMVYLQKENIIDESGMPKERFSAEFPKEGPSILRIQQVVRGDSAAYFCASSPAGAAGGFFGPGTRLTVL.

The V gene is TRBV6-1, the J gene TRBJ1-4; 8 nucleotides line up with TRBD1. Unmatched junction bases numbered 6, after V lost 8 bases and J lost 7 bases. Germline CDR1 reads MNHNS; CDR2 reads SASEGT. The CDR3 contains 13 residues. The CDR3 here is CASGGTGGEKLFF. As DNA, the CDR3 is TGTGCCAGCGGGGGGACAGGTGGTGAAAAACTGTTTTTT.

Comment on this clone: This may be a read error: a much more frequent sequence differs by one nucleotide. This chain connects TRBV5-8 to TRBJ2-7; D is ambiguous. The V end lost 4 bases, the J end lost 0 bases, and 2 bases lay between the germline ends. The CDR3 covers 11 residues. The germline V gene encodes CDR1 SGHTS and CDR2 YDEGEE. CDR3 region: CASSPSYEQYF. CDR3 in DNA: TGTGCCAGCAGCCCCTCCTACGAGCAGTACTTC.

Of note for this clone: The sample holds other DNA sequences that translate to the same CDR3. The gene calls are TRBV5-1 and TRBJ2-3; 10 bases align to TRBD2. V was clipped by 2 bases and J by 0 bases; unmatched bases: 6. This CDR3 comprises 17 residues. In germline, CDR1 is SGHRS, CDR2 YFSETQ. The CDR3 region has the DNA TGCGCCAGCAGCTTAGGGCTAGCGGGGGCTAGCACAGATACGCAGTATTTT. It codes for CASSLGLAGASTDTQYF. The full variable domain, with the rest looked up from reference TRBV5-1 and TRBJ2-3, is KAGVTQTPRYLIKTRGQQVTLSCSPISGHRSVSWYQQTPGQGLQFLFEYFSETQRNKGNFPGRFSGRQFSNSRSEMNVSTLELGDSALYLCASSLGLAGASTDTQYFGPGTRLTVL.

V gene TRBV6-1 combines with J gene TRBJ2-3, with 7 bases that match TRBD2. Germline values: CDR1 MNHNS, CDR2 SASEGT. The CDR3 spans 15 residues. Trimming cost V 8 bases and J 4 bases; bases outside gene matches: 12. CDR3 coding DNA: TGTGCCAGCGTTCGGGCTAGCGGTGGGGCAGATACGCAGTATTTT. Amino acid sequence: CASVRASGGADTQYF.

This chain links TRBV10-3 with TRBJ1-3; D unclear. The CDR3 sequence is 17 residues long. Germline-derived CDR1 and CDR2 are ENHRY and SYGVKD. V was cut by 0 bases and J by 0 bases, with 12 bases left in between. The CDR3 coding sequence is TGTGCCATCAGTGAGTCATCCGGTACCTACTCTGGAAACACCATATATTTT. Amino acids: CAISESSGTYSGNTIYF.

The chain joins TRBV10-3 to TRBJ1-4; D gene uncertain. The ends were cut back, 3 bases at V and 4 bases at J, with 9 bases in the middle. Germline-derived CDR1 and CDR2 are ENHRY and SYGVKD. This CDR3 region has 14 residues. CDR3 sequence reads: CAISDSGFNEKLFF. In DNA, the CDR3 is TGTGCCATCAGTGATTCGGGTTTTAATGAAAAACTGTTTTTT.

The chain employs TRBV6-1 and TRBJ1-1; 7 nucleotides align to TRBD1. Germline V gives CDR1 MNHNS, CDR2 SASEGT. V was clipped by 4 bases and J by 0 bases; unmatched bases: 14. The CDR3 runs to 18 residues. CDR3 protein: CASSGNRGGDPMNTEAFF. The DNA of the CDR3 is TGTGCCAGCAGTGGCAACAGGGGAGGGGACCCTATGAACACTGAAGCTTTCTTT.

V gene TRBV27 combines with J gene TRBJ1-1; a weak D match, TRBD1 (6 bases). Trimming left V 5 bases short and J 4 bases short, with 14 bases between. CDR1 and CDR2 from the germline V gene are MNHEY and SMNVEV (reference sequence). The CDR3 is 14 amino acids. The CDR3 sequence: CASSPLGGRTEAFF. DNA of the CDR3: TGTGCCAGCAGTCCCCTCGGGGGCCGCACTGAAGCTTTCTTT.

The CDR3: CASSDRVADTQYF. As DNA, the CDR3 is TGTGCCAGCAGTGACAGGGTAGCAGATACGCAGTATTTT. The gene calls are TRBV2 and TRBJ2-3; D is possibly TRBD1 (5 bases). Trimming pared 3 bases from V and 4 bases from J, leaving 8 bases between. The CDR3 spans 13 residues. Germline V lookup: CDR1 SNHLY, CDR2 FYNNEI.

The chain links TRBV13 to TRBJ1-2; TRBD1 agrees at 11 bases. The CDR3 covers 14 residues. CDR1 PRHDT and CDR2 FYEKMQ come from the germline V gene (reference sequence). Trimming removed 4 bases from V and 8 bases from J; junction bases left unmatched: 6. The CDR3 coding sequence is TGTGCCAGCAGCTGGGACAGGGGGTCGGGAGGCTACACCTTC. This encodes CASSWDRGSGGYTF.

The chain recombines TRBV28 with TRBJ2-2, with TRBD1 as a possible D gene (6 bases). This CDR3 spans 15 amino acids. Germline V lookup: CDR1 MDHEN, CDR2 SYDVKM. V lost 7 bases, J lost 1 base, and 13 bases lay in between. The CDR3 DNA is TGTGCCAGCACCCCGGGACATCTGAACACCGGGGAGCTGTTTTTT. It translates to CASTPGHLNTGELFF.

This chain links TRBV11-2 with TRBJ1-4, with 7 bases fitting TRBD1. Per germline, CDR1 SGHAT and CDR2 FQNNGV. With 0 bases clipped from V and 7 bases from J, the junction kept 5 bases outside the gene matches. There are 15 residues in the CDR3. The CDR3 DNA reads TGTGCCAGCAGCTTAGATGGCAGGGGGAGTGAAAAACTGTTTTTT. Its translation is CASSLDGRGSEKLFF.

The chain combines TRBV23-1 with TRBJ2-5; D is undetermined. TRBV23-1 belongs to the ORF category, with a function that is uncertain. V shed 2 bases and J shed 5 bases, with 15 bases lying between them. This CDR3 has 15 residues. The CDR3 sequence is CASSQVFKGLETQYF. For the CDR3, the DNA is TGCGCCAGCAGTCAAGTATTCAAGGGTTTGGAGACCCAGTACTTC.

The genes are TRBV20-1 and TRBJ2-1; D tentatively reads TRBD1 or TRBD2 (5 bases each). Deletions cut 6 bases from V and 9 bases from J, with 12 bases between. Germline CDR1 is DFQATT and CDR2 is SNEGSKA (reference sequence). CDR3 length: 11 residues. The CDR3 DNA reads TGCAGTGCGTCCCCCGGGACTGAGCAGTTCTTC. This codes for CSASPGTEQFF.

The chain recombines TRBV5-3 with TRBJ2-7, with 9 nucleotides matching TRBD2. TRBV5-3 is flagged as an ORF with uncertain function. The CDR3 is 15 amino acids. With V trimmed by 4 bases and J by 5 bases, 10 bases remained unmatched. CDR3 bases: TGTGCCAGAAGCCCCCAGCGACTAGCGGCGGACGAGCAGTACTTC. The encoded protein is CARSPQRLAADEQYF.

The chain's CDR3 is CAISEAGGDIADTQYF. The CDR3 coding sequence is TGTGCCATCAGTGAAGCGGGAGGGGATATCGCAGATACGCAGTATTTT. The gene calls are TRBV10-3 and TRBJ2-3; 10 bases align to TRBD2. V lost 3 bases to trimming and J lost 4 bases; unmatched junction nucleotides: 7. CDR3 size: 16 residues. From germline, CDR1 is ENHRY and CDR2 SYGVKD.

The chain has TRBV5-1 and TRBJ1-1, with 8 bases aligning to TRBD1. The CDR3 is 16 residues long. V gave up 4 bases and J gave up 0 bases; unmatched junction bases: 8. CDR1 SGHRS and CDR2 YFSETQ come from the germline V gene. The CDR3 region is CASSIQDRAMNTEAFF. The CDR3 coding sequence is TGCGCCAGCAGCATCCAGGACAGGGCAATGAACACTGAAGCTTTCTTT.

This chain uses TRBV6-5 with TRBJ1-4; D uncertain. The CDR3 spans 16 residues. Germline values: CDR1 MNHEY, CDR2 SVGAGI. Trimming removed 4 bases from V and 7 bases from J, with 19 bases in between. CDR3 amino acids: CASSFRSGLSSEKLFF. As DNA, the CDR3 is TGTGCCAGCAGTTTCCGGTCCGGGTTATCGAGTGAAAAACTGTTTTTT.